This T cell receptor (beta chain) derives from a study of cytomegalovirus exposure and HLA in healthy donors. General observations from the study: Later analysis demonstrated an association between a missense DCLRE1C variant and TCR beta V- and J-gene trimming. Roughly uniform sequencing depth across donors was assumed, possibly incorrectly. Previously analyzed data showed that most TCR beta V segments were productive at a frequency of about 87% or about 30%.

With 60 Vbeta and 13 Jbeta primers, the PCR was carried out. Profiling relied on immunoSEQ multiplex PCR, and the TCRdb table lists in-frame clones only, not all of them. The sample yields over 70,000 clones, around 80% seen once. The CDR3 consists of 11 residues. V was clipped by 2 bases and J by 4 bases, with 3 bases between them. The V gene's germline CDR1 is SQVTM and CDR2 ANQGSEA. With regard to this clone: The antigen remains unidentified. The same CDR3 arises from other DNA sequences in this sample as well.

The chain is built from TRBV29-1 and TRBJ2-1; no clear D gene. The receptor was derived from a man aged 50-59 years in good health and CMV-seropositive. Specimen: PBMCs. The CDR3: CSVERYNEQFF. The CDR3 DNA sequence: TGCAGCGTTGAACGGTACAATGAGCAGTTCTTC.